This TCR beta chain was identified in a study of kidney transplant recipient with SARS-CoV-2 infection. The CDR3 is made up of 16 amino acids. From germline, CDR1 is LNHDA and CDR2 SQIVND (reference sequence). The V end lost 0 bases, the J end lost 8 bases, and 17 bases lay between the germline ends. This clonotype was recorded at least ten times. TCRdb reprocessed the reads via MiXCR and lists one record per CDR3 protein. Here the sample spans roughly 250,000 distinct CDR3 sequences, about 30% being singletons. This chain links TRBV19 with TRBJ1-5; D unclear. This clonotype originated in a male patient younger than 45 who had COVID-19 and was a kidney transplant recipient. Certain T cells may be donor cells from the graft. Specimen: a blood sample, collected at baseline and around day 110 from a kidney transplant recipient. CDR3 in DNA: TGTGCCAGTAGTATAGATTCCCGGAGGTTGCAGGAGCCCCAGCATTTT. This encodes CASSIDSRRLQEPQHF.